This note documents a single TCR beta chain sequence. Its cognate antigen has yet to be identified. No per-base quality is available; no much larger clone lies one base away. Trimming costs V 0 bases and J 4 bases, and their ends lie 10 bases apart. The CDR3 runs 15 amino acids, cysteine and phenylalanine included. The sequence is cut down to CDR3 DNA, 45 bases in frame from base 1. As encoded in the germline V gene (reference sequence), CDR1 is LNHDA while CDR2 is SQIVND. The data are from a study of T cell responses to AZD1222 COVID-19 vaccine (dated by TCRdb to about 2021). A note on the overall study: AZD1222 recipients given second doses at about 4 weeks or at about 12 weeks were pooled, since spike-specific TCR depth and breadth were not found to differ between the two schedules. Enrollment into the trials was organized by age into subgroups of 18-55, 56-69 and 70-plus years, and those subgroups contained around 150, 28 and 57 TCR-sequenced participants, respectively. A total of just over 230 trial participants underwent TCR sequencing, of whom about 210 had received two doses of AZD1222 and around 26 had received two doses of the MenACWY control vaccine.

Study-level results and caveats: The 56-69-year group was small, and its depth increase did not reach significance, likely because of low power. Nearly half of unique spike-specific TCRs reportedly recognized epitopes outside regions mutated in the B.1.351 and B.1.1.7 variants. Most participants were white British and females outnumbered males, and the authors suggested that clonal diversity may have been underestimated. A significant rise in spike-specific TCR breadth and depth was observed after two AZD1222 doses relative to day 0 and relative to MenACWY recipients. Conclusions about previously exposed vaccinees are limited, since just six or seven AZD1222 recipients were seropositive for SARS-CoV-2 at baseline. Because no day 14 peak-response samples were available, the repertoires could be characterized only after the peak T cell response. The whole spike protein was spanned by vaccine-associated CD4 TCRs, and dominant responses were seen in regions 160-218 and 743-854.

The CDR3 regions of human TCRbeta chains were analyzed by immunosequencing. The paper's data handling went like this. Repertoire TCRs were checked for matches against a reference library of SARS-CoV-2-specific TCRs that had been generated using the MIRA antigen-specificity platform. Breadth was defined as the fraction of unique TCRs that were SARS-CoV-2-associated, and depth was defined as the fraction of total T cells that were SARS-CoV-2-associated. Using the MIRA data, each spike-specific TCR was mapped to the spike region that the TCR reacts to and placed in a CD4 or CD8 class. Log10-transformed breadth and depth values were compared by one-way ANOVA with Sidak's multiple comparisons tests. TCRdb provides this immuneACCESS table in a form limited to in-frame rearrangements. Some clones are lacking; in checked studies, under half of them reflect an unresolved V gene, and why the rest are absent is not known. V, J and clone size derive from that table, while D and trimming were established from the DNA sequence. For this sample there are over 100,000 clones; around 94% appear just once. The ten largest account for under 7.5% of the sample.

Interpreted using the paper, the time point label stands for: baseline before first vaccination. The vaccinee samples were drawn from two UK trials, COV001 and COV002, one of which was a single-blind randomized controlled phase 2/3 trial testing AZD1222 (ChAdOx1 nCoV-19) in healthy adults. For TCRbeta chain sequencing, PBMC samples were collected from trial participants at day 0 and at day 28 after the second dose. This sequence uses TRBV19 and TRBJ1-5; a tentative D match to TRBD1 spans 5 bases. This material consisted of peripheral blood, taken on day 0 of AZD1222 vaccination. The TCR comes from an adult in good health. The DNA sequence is TGTGCCAGTAGTATAGATCCTCGGGGGAATCAGCCCCAGCATTTT. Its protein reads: CASSIDPRGNQPQHF.